This T cell receptor beta chain was observed in a study of control samples from healthy donors and cancer patients. J gave up 2 bases and V 2 bases, and 5 bases lay outside the gene matches. Germline CDR1 is MNHEY and CDR2 is SVGEGT. The CDR3 totals 15 residues. Generated by immunoSEQ multiplex PCR, the TCRdb table keeps only in-frame clones and is missing some. The sample shows 26,000 or so clones, 91% of them seen only once. Sequencing was done on a sample of PBMCs. This receptor was identified in a man in his fifties or sixties with lung cancer. The chain joins TRBV6-2 or TRBV6-3 to TRBJ1-1; 7 nucleotides align to TRBD1. CDR3 nucleotide sequence: TGTGCCAGCAGTTACCCCACAGGGGTAAACACTGAAGCTTTCTTT. Residues: CASSYPTGVNTEAFF.